A selection of T cell receptor beta chains follows, all from one sample in a study of T cell responses to AZD1222 COVID-19 vaccine. The data were produced by immunoSEQ multiplex PCR, yet TCRdb's version contains in-frame clones alone and is incomplete. This table has some 90,000 clones, about 90% appearing once. Material: peripheral blood, obtained on day 0 of MenACWY control vaccination. The receptor set was obtained from an adult in good health. Each CDR3 is given with its conserved first and last residue. The D gene is left open where the match is weak. Some rows mark clone size as missing; the rest say once, few, many or name a class of expanded clone.

j_gene: TRBJ1-1
d_gene: NA
v_gene: TRBV27
abundance: NA
CDR3nt: TGTGCCAGCAGTTTATGGGGTGACATGAACACTGAAGCTTTCTTT
CDR3aa: CASSLWGDMNTEAFF

j_gene: TRBJ1-5
d_gene: NA
v_gene: TRBV10-2
abundance: NA
CDR3nt: TGCGCCAGCAGGGATCCCCAGGGTAACAATCAGCCCCAGCATTTT
CDR3aa: CASRDPQGNNQPQHF

j_gene: TRBJ2-3
d_gene: NA
v_gene: TRBV18
abundance: NA
CDR3nt: TGTGCCAGCTCGCAGGACTCCCCGATCCCAGATACGCAGTATTTT
CDR3aa: CASSQDSPIPDTQYF

j_gene: TRBJ2-5
d_gene: NA
v_gene: TRBV5-1
abundance: NA
CDR3nt: TGCGCCAGCACTCGGACAGCGGGGTACCAAGAGACCCAGTACTTC
CDR3aa: CASTRTAGYQETQYF

j_gene: TRBJ2-2
d_gene: NA
v_gene: TRBV7-8
abundance: NA
CDR3nt: TGTGCCAGCAGCTTATCAGACGCGCCAACCGGGGAGCTGTTTTTT
CDR3aa: CASSLSDAPTGELFF

j_gene: TRBJ2-1
d_gene: NA
v_gene: TRBV19
abundance: NA
CDR3nt: TGTGCCAGTAGTATGGGATCCCGAACTGAGCAGTTCTTC
CDR3aa: CASSMGSRTEQFF

j_gene: TRBJ1-6
d_gene: NA
v_gene: TRBV28
abundance: NA
CDR3nt: TGTGCCAGCAGTTTGCCCCAGGGGAAAGAATCACCCCTCCACTTT
CDR3aa: CASSLPQGKESPLHF

j_gene: TRBJ2-5
d_gene: NA
v_gene: TRBV3-1/TRBV3-2
abundance: NA
CDR3nt: TGTGCCAGCAGCCAAATGCAGGGGGAGACCCAGTACTTC
CDR3aa: CASSQMQGETQYF

j_gene: TRBJ1-6
d_gene: NA
v_gene: TRBV7-2
abundance: few
CDR3nt: TGTGCCAGCAGCAATACAAGGAACTATAATTCACCCCTCCACTTT
CDR3aa: CASSNTRNYNSPLHF

j_gene: TRBJ1-1
d_gene: TRBD1
v_gene: TRBV15
abundance: NA
CDR3nt: TGTGCCACCAGAAGCTGGGACAGAATGAACACTGAAGCTTTCTTT
CDR3aa: CATRSWDRMNTEAFF

j_gene: TRBJ2-1
d_gene: NA
v_gene: TRBV24-1
abundance: once
CDR3nt: TGTGCCACCAGTGAGAGGGGAAATGAGCAGTTCTTC
CDR3aa: CATSERGNEQFF

j_gene: TRBJ2-5
d_gene: NA
v_gene: TRBV11-3
abundance: NA
CDR3nt: TGTGCCAGCTCGGAGGGCCTCGGAGAGACCCAGTACTTC
CDR3aa: CASSEGLGETQYF

j_gene: TRBJ2-3
d_gene: TRBD1
v_gene: TRBV6-5
abundance: NA
CDR3nt: TGTGCCAGCAGTTTGAGGGGGCCTGGCACAGATACGCAGTATTTT
CDR3aa: CASSLRGPGTDTQYF

j_gene: TRBJ2-3
d_gene: NA
v_gene: TRBV6-5
abundance: NA
CDR3nt: TGTGCCAGCAGCTTTGGCCGGGGAGTAGATACGCAGTATTTT
CDR3aa: CASSFGRGVDTQYF

j_gene: TRBJ2-3
d_gene: NA
v_gene: TRBV6-5
abundance: NA
CDR3nt: TGTGCCAGCAGGCCCACAGGGCCAGATACGCAGTATTTT
CDR3aa: CASRPTGPDTQYF

j_gene: TRBJ2-2
d_gene: NA
v_gene: TRBV28
abundance: NA
CDR3nt: TGTGCCAGCAAGGGCACCACAACGAACACCGGGGAGCTGTTTTTT
CDR3aa: CASKGTTTNTGELFF

j_gene: TRBJ1-5
d_gene: NA
v_gene: TRBV28
abundance: NA
CDR3nt: TGTGCCAGCAGTGACCCCGGGAGTCCCAGCGGCAATCAGCCCCAGCATTTT
CDR3aa: CASSDPGSPSGNQPQHF

j_gene: TRBJ2-7
d_gene: NA
v_gene: TRBV6-5
abundance: NA
CDR3nt: TGTGCCAGCATGTTAGGGGGACAAAGCTACGAGCAGTACTTC
CDR3aa: CASMLGGQSYEQYF

j_gene: TRBJ2-6
d_gene: NA
v_gene: TRBV3-1/TRBV3-2
abundance: NA
CDR3nt: TGTGCCAGCAGCCAGGAGGCCAACGTCCTGACTTTC
CDR3aa: CASSQEANVLTF

j_gene: TRBJ1-4
d_gene: NA
v_gene: TRBV28
abundance: once
CDR3nt: TGTGCCAGCAGTGCGAATGAAAAACTGTTTTTT
CDR3aa: CASSANEKLFF

j_gene: TRBJ2-7
d_gene: TRBD2
v_gene: TRBV11-2
abundance: NA
CDR3nt: TGTGCCAGCAGCCCCTGGGGAGGGCCGTACGAGCAGTACTTC
CDR3aa: CASSPWGGPYEQYF

j_gene: TRBJ1-2
d_gene: TRBD1
v_gene: TRBV7-9
abundance: NA
CDR3nt: TGTGCCAGCAGCCATTCCAGGGGGGAGAGTGGCTACACCTTC
CDR3aa: CASSHSRGESGYTF